The 21 T cell receptor beta chains in this list originate from one sample, sequenced in a study of T cells in Graves' hyperthyroidism and ophthalmopathy. Regions amplified from RNA transcripts were the TCR beta CDR3 regions. When the TCR CDR3 underwent first-round RT-PCR, the HTBI primer set was used. TCRdb independently ran MiXCR on the multiplex PCR reads; one entry per CDR3 protein. The sample has fewer than 400,000 distinct CDR3 sequences; over 12% are singletons. The sequenced material came from blood. All receptors derive from a man between 45 and 60 years old with Graves' ophthalmopathy.

The V call is TRBV2, the J call TRBJ2-1; TRBD1 might be the D (5 bases). Per germline, CDR1 SNHLY and CDR2 FYNNEI. The CDR3 runs 15 residues. Deletions cut 4 bases from V and 8 bases from J, with 18 bases between. The CDR3 DNA is TGTGCCAGCAGTGGACGGACAAGCCATCCCGATGAGCAGTTCTTC. This sequence encodes CASSGRTSHPDEQFF.

This clonotype was recorded a few times. J is TRBJ1-1 and V is TRBV15; D is unclear. The length of the CDR3 is 15 residues. Germline V lookup: CDR1 LNHNV, CDR2 YYDKDF (reference sequence). V was trimmed by 0 bases and J by 4 bases, leaving 12 bases between them. The CDR3 coding sequence is TGTGCCACCAGCAGAGATACAGATATGGGCACTGAAGCTTTCTTT. Translation: CATSRDTDMGTEAFF.

This clonotype has more than one count but fewer than ten. The rearrangement uses TRBV19 and TRBJ2-3, with a possible D match to TRBD2 (5 bases). V lost 10 bases to trimming and J lost 1 base, with 12 bases between them. The CDR3 consists of 13 residues. Germline CDR1 and CDR2: LNHDA and SQIVND (reference sequence). CDR3 residues: CATIGLGTDTQYF. The CDR3 region has the DNA TGTGCCACCATCGGACTCGGCACAGATACGCAGTATTTT.

This clonotype came up a few times. The chain couples TRBV6-1 to TRBJ1-1; weak D call: TRBD1 (5 bases). V gave up 7 bases and J gave up 4 bases, with 13 bases separating them. Germline CDR1 and CDR2: MNHNS and SASEGT. The CDR3 is 13 residues long. The CDR3 nucleotides are TGTGCCAGCACCTCGGTCGGGGGCACTGAAGCTTTCTTT. Translation gives CASTSVGGTEAFF.

The V gene is TRBV11-1, the J gene TRBJ1-6, with D possibly TRBD1 on 5 matching bases. Trimming shortened V by 8 bases and J by 3 bases, and 14 bases separated the two germline ends. CDR3 length: 15 amino acids. In germline, CDR1 is SGHAT, CDR2 FQDESV (reference sequence). This chain's CDR3 is CASGAGGGYNSPLHF. CDR3 nucleotides: TGTGCCAGCGGCGCGGGGGGGGGCTATAATTCACCCCTCCACTTT.

This clonotype came up a few times. The V call is TRBV29-1, the J call TRBJ2-3; no reliable D call. V was cut by 5 bases and J by 2 bases, with 5 bases left in between. The CDR3 runs 11 residues. The germline V gene encodes CDR1 SQVTM and CDR2 ANQGSEA. The CDR3 coding sequence is TGCAGCGTTAGGATCACAGATACGCAGTATTTT. This codes for CSVRITDTQYF.

This clonotype was counted at least ten times. The chain joins TRBV28 to TRBJ2-1; 14 bases are shared with TRBD2. Trimming at V came to 4 bases and at J to 3 bases, leaving 17 bases not matched to a gene. The germline V gene encodes CDR1 MDHEN and CDR2 SYDVKM. The CDR3 contains 21 residues. Here the CDR3 DNA reads TGTGCCAGCAGTTCTAATTTTACCGGGACTAGCGGGAGAGGGCACTACAATGAGCAGTTCTTC. This sequence encodes CASSSNFTGTSGRGHYNEQFF.

This chain links TRBV25-1 with TRBJ2-2; 11 bases line up with TRBD2. The trim removed 6 bases at V and 1 base at J, leaving 4 bases unmatched. The V gene's germline CDR1 is MGHDK and CDR2 SYGVNS. The CDR3 has 16 amino acids. In nucleotides, the CDR3 is TGTGCCAGCAGGGGTACTAGCGGGAGGAACACCGGGGAGCTGTTTTTT. As protein: CASRGTSGRNTGELFF.

V usage is TRBV11-2 and J usage is TRBJ1-3; D unresolved. This CDR3 is built from 12 residues. The germline CDR1 and CDR2 sequences are SGHAT and FQNNGV. Deletions cut 2 bases from V and 7 bases from J, with 6 bases between. The CDR3 nucleotides are TGTGCCAGCAGCTTATTGTTGAACACCATATATTTT. Translating gives CASSLLLNTIYF.

The table lists this clonotype with many counts. The gene calls are TRBV2 and TRBJ1-1, with TRBD1 as a possible D gene (6 bases). The V gene lost 1 base and the J gene lost 7 bases, with 10 bases spanning the gap. Looked up from germline, CDR1 is SNHLY and CDR2 is FYNNEI. The CDR3 has 13 amino acids. The CDR3 region has the DNA TGTGCCAGCAGTGAAGGGGGGGCCATTGAAGCTTTCTTT. This codes for CASSEGGAIEAFF.

This clonotype showed up many times. The rearrangement uses TRBV27 and TRBJ2-5, with D possibly TRBD2 on 5 matching bases. Trimming pared 1 base from V and 5 bases from J, leaving 8 bases between. CDR1 and CDR2 (germline): MNHEY, SMNVEV (reference sequence). The CDR3 covers 13 residues. The CDR3 loop reads CASSLYTGETQYF. In nucleotides, the CDR3 is TGTGCCAGCAGTTTATACACGGGGGAGACCCAGTACTTC.

At least ten counts were recorded for this clonotype. The rearrangement uses TRBV5-1 and TRBJ2-7; 15 nucleotides agree with TRBD2. This CDR3 has 19 residues. Looked up from germline, CDR1 is SGHRS and CDR2 is YFSETQ. Trimming at V came to 0 bases and at J to 5 bases, leaving 12 bases not matched to a gene. The chain's CDR3 is CASSLAPTGLAGGRDEQYF. The CDR3 DNA sequence: TGCGCCAGCAGCTTGGCCCCTACCGGACTAGCGGGAGGGCGGGACGAGCAGTACTTC.

The CDR3: CATSRDFRRESPNNEQFF. CDR3 DNA sequence: TGTGCCACCAGCAGAGATTTTCGGCGGGAGAGTCCGAACAATGAGCAGTTCTTC. The chain combines TRBV15 with TRBJ2-1; 7 positions agree with TRBD2. CDR1 is LNHNV, CDR2 YYDKDF, per germline (reference sequence). J gave up 5 bases and V 0 bases, and 13 bases lay outside the gene matches. This CDR3 is 18 amino acids long.

This clonotype was observed many times. The V and J genes are TRBV20-1 and TRBJ2-1; 9 bases line up with TRBD2. CDR1 and CDR2 from the germline V gene are DFQATT and SNEGSKA (reference sequence). The junction had 1 base not matched to a gene; V was cut back by 4 bases and J by 3 bases. This CDR3 comprises 13 residues. The CDR3 nucleotides are TGCAGTGCTAAGACTAGCGGCTACAATGAGCAGTTCTTC. It translates to CSAKTSGYNEQFF.

This clonotype was detected many times. The chain carries TRBV20-1 and TRBJ2-7, with 10 bases fitting TRBD2. Germline CDR1 reads DFQATT; CDR2 reads SNEGSKA (reference sequence). The CDR3 covers 15 residues. After removal of 2 bases from V and 6 bases from J, the junction contained 10 bases not matched to a gene. The chain's CDR3 is CSARSLAGDSVEQYF. The CDR3 DNA is TGCAGTGCTAGATCCCTAGCGGGAGATTCCGTCGAGCAGTACTTC.

This clonotype was picked up many times. The chain links TRBV5-1 to TRBJ2-3, with no clear D. Germline V gene lookup returns CDR1 SGHRS and CDR2 YFSETQ. V lost 0 bases to trimming and J lost 5 bases, with 10 bases between them. CDR3 length equals 14 residues. CDR3 region: CASSLGTAQDTQYF. DNA of the CDR3: TGCGCCAGCAGCTTGGGGACCGCCCAAGATACGCAGTATTTT.

The count of this clonotype is one. This may be a read error: a much more frequent sequence differs by one nucleotide. The J gene is TRBJ1-1, the V gene TRBV6-1; the D gene is possibly TRBD1 (5 bases). V lost 6 bases and J lost 4, with 12 bases in between. The length of the CDR3 is 13 residues. The V gene's germline CDR1 is MNHNS and CDR2 SASEGT. The CDR3 DNA reads as TGTGCCAGCAGACAAGCAGGGTTCACTGAAGCTTTCTTT. Translating gives CASRQAGFTEAFF.

This clonotype was seen ten or more times. The chain joins TRBV5-1 to TRBJ2-1; 9 bases fit TRBD2. Trimming took 2 bases from V and 7 from J; bases not matched to a gene: 4. Germline lookup yields CDR1 SGHRS and CDR2 YFSETQ. This CDR3 region has 14 residues. CDR3 bases: TGCGCCAGCAGCTTCCTAGCGGGATTAAATGAGCAGTTCTTC. Translation gives CASSFLAGLNEQFF.

This chain links TRBV12-3 or TRBV12-4 with TRBJ1-4, with D possibly matching TRBD1 (6 bases). V shed 6 bases and J shed 7 bases, with 18 bases lying between them. CDR3 length equals 15 residues. The CDR3 coding sequence is TGTGCCAGCAGCGACCCTGGGGGGGCCTTTGAAAAACTGTTTTTT. Its translation is CASSDPGGAFEKLFF.

This clonotype was seen many times. The CDR3 spells CASSPGTHHYEQYF. CDR3 in DNA: TGTGCCAGCAGTCCCGGGACACATCACTACGAGCAGTACTTC. The gene calls are TRBV28 and TRBJ2-7; possibly TRBD1 for D (6 bases). This CDR3 is 14 amino acids long. The ends were cut back, 5 bases at V and 3 bases at J, with 14 bases in the middle. Germline V lookup: CDR1 MDHEN, CDR2 SYDVKM. Full variable domain (outside the CDR3, taken from reference TRBV28 and TRBJ2-7): DVKVTQSSRYLVKRTGEKVFLECVQDMDHENMFWYRQDPGLGLRLIYFSYDVKMKEKGDIPEGYSVSREKKERFSLILESASTNQTSMYLCASSPGTHHYEQYFGPGTRLTVT.

In this sample, this clonotype turned up many times. The chain carries TRBV29-1 and TRBJ2-3; no reliable D call. Germline V gene data show CDR1 as SQVTM and CDR2 as ANQGSEA. Trimming cost V 7 bases and J 8 bases, with 25 bases left between them. This CDR3 comprises 15 residues. As DNA, the CDR3 is TGCAGCGCCAACCAATATAGTGGAAAAGACGGTACGCAGTATTTT. It encodes CSANQYSGKDGTQYF.